Each of the 11 T cell receptor beta chains below was sequenced from the same sample in a study of cytomegalovirus exposure and HLA in healthy donors. A multiplex PCR was run with 60 Vbeta primers and 13 Jbeta primers. Only in-frame clones appear in the TCRdb table, and some are missing; sequencing was by immunoSEQ multiplex PCR. The sample totals approximately 58,000 clones. The sequenced material came from PBMCs. Receptors were obtained from a young man in good health and CMV-seropositive.

J is TRBJ1-1 and V is TRBV11-3; D is ambiguous. The CDR3 length is 14 residues. Germline CDR1 and CDR2: SGHNT and YENEEA. Trimming left V 1 base short and J 1 base short, with 7 bases between. The CDR3 DNA sequence: TGTGCCAGCAGCTTAGGTAGGAGGAACACTGAAGCTTTCTTT. Amino acids: CASSLGRRNTEAFF.

The chain carries TRBV23-1 and TRBJ2-5; 7 positions match TRBD1. TRBV23-1 is an ORF; its function is uncertain. V shed 4 bases, J shed 5 bases, and the junction held 7 bases outside the gene matches. The CDR3 contains 14 residues. The CDR3 is CASSPNRGGETQYF. The CDR3 DNA sequence: TGCGCCAGCAGTCCAAACAGGGGTGGGGAGACCCAGTACTTC.

The chain combines TRBV6-5 with TRBJ2-1; D is undetermined. Trimming took off 0 bases at V and 6 bases at J, with 9 bases between the two ends. The CDR3 sequence is 14 residues long. Germline V lookup: CDR1 MNHEY, CDR2 SVGAGI. In DNA form, the CDR3 reads TGTGCCAGCAGTTACTCGCGGCCTACCAATGAGCAGTTCTTC. This gives the protein CASSYSRPTNEQFF.

V gene TRBV13 combines with J gene TRBJ2-1, with 7 bases that match TRBD1. Germline V gene sequence: CDR1 PRHDT, CDR2 FYEKMQ (reference sequence). The J segment lost 10 bases and the V segment lost 5 bases, leaving 17 bases of the junction unmatched. The CDR3 consists of 16 residues. The CDR3 reads CASSPDSEGAPREQFF. The CDR3 nucleotides read TGTGCCAGCAGCCCCGACAGTGAGGGGGCCCCAAGAGAGCAGTTCTTC.

The chain carries TRBV9 and TRBJ2-3, with a weak D call TRBD2 (7 bases). The CDR3 has 16 amino acids. Germline lookup yields CDR1 SGDLS and CDR2 YYNGEE. V dropped 0 bases and J dropped 6 bases, with 17 bases sitting between them. CDR3 in amino acids: CASSVEGGGAGDTQYF. CDR3 sequence (DNA): TGTGCCAGCAGCGTAGAAGGGGGAGGGGCCGGGGATACGCAGTATTTT.

Remarks on this clone: One junction end disagrees with the germline gene, perhaps due to a read error. This chain joins TRBV5-1 and TRBJ2-1; D possibly corresponds to TRBD2 (5 bases). Germline CDR1 and CDR2: SGHRS and YFSETQ. The CDR3 is 15 residues long. The CDR3 here is CASTLVGDGHNEQFF. The CDR3 DNA reads as TGCGCCAGCACCTTGGTCGGGGATGGGCACAATGAGCAGTTCTTC.

The chain couples TRBV4-2 to TRBJ1-3, with TRBD1 as a possible D gene (5 bases). The ends were cut back, 4 bases at V and 4 bases at J, with 14 bases in the middle. Germline V gene sequence: CDR1 LGHNA, CDR2 YNFKEQ. The CDR3 extends over 15 amino acids. The CDR3 protein is CASSPAGFPGNTIYF. The CDR3 DNA sequence: TGTGCCAGCAGCCCAGCAGGGTTTCCGGGAAACACCATATATTTT.

Remarks on this clone: The junction differs from germline at one of its ends, possibly a read error. The chain uses TRBV30 and TRBJ1-3; no clear D. The CDR3 runs to 13 residues. Per the germline V gene, CDR1 is GTSNPN and CDR2 is SVGIG (reference sequence). The DNA for the CDR3 is TGTGCCTGCCGGGAACTACCTGGAAACAACATATATTTT. Amino acid sequence: CACRELPGNNIYF.

As to this clone: The same CDR3 can be traced to other DNA sequences in this sample. The J gene is TRBJ1-5, the V gene TRBV30, with D possibly being TRBD1 (5 bases). There are 15 residues in the CDR3. Germline assignment: CDR1 GTSNPN and CDR2 SVGIG (reference sequence). The ends were cut back, 0 bases at V and 0 bases at J, with 9 bases in the middle. In DNA form, the CDR3 reads TGTGCCTGGAGTGTTGGGGGGAATAGCAATCAGCCCCAGCATTTT. Encoded protein: CAWSVGGNSNQPQHF.

This chain connects TRBV11-2 to TRBJ2-7; maybe TRBD1 (5 bases). The CDR3 is 14 amino acids. The germline gives CDR1 SGHAT, CDR2 FQNNGV. The ends were cut back, 0 bases at V and 3 bases at J, with 9 bases in the middle. The CDR3 sequence: CASSLDPRDYEQYF. CDR3 nucleotides: TGTGCCAGCAGCTTAGATCCCAGGGACTACGAGCAGTACTTC.

The chain joins TRBV30 to TRBJ1-5; 8 bases line up with TRBD1. The V gene's germline CDR1 is GTSNPN and CDR2 SVGIG (reference sequence). The CDR3 runs to 14 residues. With V trimmed by 4 bases and J by 7 bases, 9 bases remained unmatched. CDR3 region: CAWTLGQGAQPQHF. The CDR3 DNA sequence: TGTGCCTGGACGCTCGGGCAGGGGGCCCAGCCCCAGCATTTT.